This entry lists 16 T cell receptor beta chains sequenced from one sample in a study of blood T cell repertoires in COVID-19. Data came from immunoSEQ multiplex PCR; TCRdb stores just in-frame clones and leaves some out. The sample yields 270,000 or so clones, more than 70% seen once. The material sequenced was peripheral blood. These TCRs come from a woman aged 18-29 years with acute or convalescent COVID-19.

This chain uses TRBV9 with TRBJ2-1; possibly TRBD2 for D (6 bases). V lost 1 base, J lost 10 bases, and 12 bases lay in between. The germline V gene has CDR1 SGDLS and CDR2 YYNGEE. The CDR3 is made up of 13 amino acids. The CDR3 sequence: CASSVWDWGEQFF. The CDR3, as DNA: TGTGCCAGCAGCGTATGGGACTGGGGAGAGCAGTTCTTC.

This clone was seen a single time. CDR3 in amino acids: CASSDPNFISGFYNEQFF. For the CDR3, the DNA is TGTGCCAGCAGTGACCCAAACTTTATTAGCGGTTTTTACAATGAGCAGTTCTTC. The rearrangement uses TRBV2 and TRBJ2-1; a possible D gene is TRBD2 (6 bases). The V gene lost 3 bases and the J gene lost 4 bases, with 22 bases spanning the gap. The CDR3 extends over 18 amino acids. The V gene's germline CDR1 is SNHLY and CDR2 FYNNEI.

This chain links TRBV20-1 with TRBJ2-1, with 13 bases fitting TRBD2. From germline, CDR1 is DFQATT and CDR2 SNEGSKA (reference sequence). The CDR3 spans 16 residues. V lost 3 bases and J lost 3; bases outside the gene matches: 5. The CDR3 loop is CSASWTSGSYYNEQFF. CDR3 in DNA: TGCAGTGCTAGTTGGACTAGCGGGAGTTACTACAATGAGCAGTTCTTC.

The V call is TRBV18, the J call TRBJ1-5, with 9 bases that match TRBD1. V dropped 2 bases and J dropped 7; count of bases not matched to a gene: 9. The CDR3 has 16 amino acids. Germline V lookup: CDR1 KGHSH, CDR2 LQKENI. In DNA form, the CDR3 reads TGTGCCAGCTCACCAGGGAGGACAGGGGACGGACAGCCCCAGCATTTT. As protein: CASSPGRTGDGQPQHF.

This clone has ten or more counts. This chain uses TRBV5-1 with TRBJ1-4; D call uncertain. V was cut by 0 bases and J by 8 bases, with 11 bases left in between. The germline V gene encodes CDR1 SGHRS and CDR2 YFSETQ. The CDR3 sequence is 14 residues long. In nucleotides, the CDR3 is TGCGCCAGCAGCTTGGGGTCCTCGAGGGAAAAACTGTTTTTT. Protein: CASSLGSSREKLFF. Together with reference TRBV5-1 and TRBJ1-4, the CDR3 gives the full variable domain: KAGVTQTPRYLIKTRGQQVTLSCSPISGHRSVSWYQQTPGQGLQFLFEYFSETQRNKGNFPGRFSGRQFSNSRSEMNVSTLELGDSALYLCASSLGSSREKLFFGSGTQLSVL.

CDR3 nucleotides: TGTGCCAGCAGCCAAGTGTCTACCACCGCTAATGAGCAGTTCTTC. Translation: CASSQVSTTANEQFF. The gene calls are TRBV4-2 and TRBJ2-1; D is unresolved. This CDR3 has 15 amino acids. CDR1 is LGHNA, CDR2 YNFKEQ, per germline. V lost 1 base and J 7 bases, leaving 14 bases between the germline ends.

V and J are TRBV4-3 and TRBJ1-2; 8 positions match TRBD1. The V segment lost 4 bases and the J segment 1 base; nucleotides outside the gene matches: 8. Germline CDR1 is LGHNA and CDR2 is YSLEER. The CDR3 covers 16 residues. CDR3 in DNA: TGCGCCAGCAGCCGACTGGACAGGGACCATAACTATGGCTACACCTTC. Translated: CASSRLDRDHNYGYTF.

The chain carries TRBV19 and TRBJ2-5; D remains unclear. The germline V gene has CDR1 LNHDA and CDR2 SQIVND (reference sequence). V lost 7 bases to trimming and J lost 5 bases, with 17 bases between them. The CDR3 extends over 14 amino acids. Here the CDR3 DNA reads TGTGCCAGTACCCCAGGTCCATTAAGGGAGACCCAGTACTTC. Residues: CASTPGPLRETQYF.

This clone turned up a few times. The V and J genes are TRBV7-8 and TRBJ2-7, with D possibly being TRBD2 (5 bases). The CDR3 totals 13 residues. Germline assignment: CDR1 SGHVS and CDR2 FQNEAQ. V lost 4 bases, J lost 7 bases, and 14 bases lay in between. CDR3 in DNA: TGTGCCAGCAGCTCACCCCCCGGGATGGAGCAGTACTTC. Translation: CASSSPPGMEQYF.

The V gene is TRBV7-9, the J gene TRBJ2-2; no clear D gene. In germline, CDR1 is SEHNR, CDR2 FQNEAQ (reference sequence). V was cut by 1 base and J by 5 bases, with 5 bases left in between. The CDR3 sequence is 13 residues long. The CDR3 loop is CASSLVPTGELFF. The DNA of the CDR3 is TGTGCCAGCAGCTTAGTTCCGACCGGGGAGCTGTTTTTT.

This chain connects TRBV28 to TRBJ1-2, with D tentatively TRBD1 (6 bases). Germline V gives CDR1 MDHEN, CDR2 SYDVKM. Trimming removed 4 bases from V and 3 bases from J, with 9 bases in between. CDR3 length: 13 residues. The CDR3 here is CASSSSGDYGYTF. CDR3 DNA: TGTGCCAGCAGTTCCTCAGGGGACTATGGCTACACCTTC.

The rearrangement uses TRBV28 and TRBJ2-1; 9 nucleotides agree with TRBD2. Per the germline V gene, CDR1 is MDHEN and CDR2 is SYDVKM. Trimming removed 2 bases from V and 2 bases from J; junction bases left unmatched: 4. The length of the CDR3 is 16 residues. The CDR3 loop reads CASSLDSGGPYNEQFF. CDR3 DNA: TGTGCCAGCAGTTTAGACAGCGGGGGGCCCTACAATGAGCAGTTCTTC.

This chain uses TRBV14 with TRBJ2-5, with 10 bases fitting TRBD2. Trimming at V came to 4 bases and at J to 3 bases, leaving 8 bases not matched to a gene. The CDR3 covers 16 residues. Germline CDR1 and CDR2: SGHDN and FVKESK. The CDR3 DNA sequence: TGTGCCAGCAGCCCCGTTGTAAGCGGGAGGGAAGAGACCCAGTACTTC. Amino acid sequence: CASSPVVSGREETQYF.

The CDR3 DNA sequence: TGTGCCATCAGTGCCGGACTAGCGGGAGTCGAGGGTCTAGTAAATGAGCAGTTCTTC. It is translated as CAISAGLAGVEGLVNEQFF. The chain links TRBV10-3 to TRBJ2-1; 13 nucleotides agree with TRBD2. Germline V gene sequence: CDR1 ENHRY, CDR2 SYGVKD. J was trimmed by 7 bases and V by 4 bases; bases with no gene match: 16. The CDR3 has 19 amino acids.

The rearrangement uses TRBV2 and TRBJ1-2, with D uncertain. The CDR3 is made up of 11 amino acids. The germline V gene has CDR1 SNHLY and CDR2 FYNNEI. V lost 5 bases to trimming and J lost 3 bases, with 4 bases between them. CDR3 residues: CASSLDYGYTF. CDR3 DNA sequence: TGTGCCAGCAGTCTTGACTATGGCTACACCTTC.

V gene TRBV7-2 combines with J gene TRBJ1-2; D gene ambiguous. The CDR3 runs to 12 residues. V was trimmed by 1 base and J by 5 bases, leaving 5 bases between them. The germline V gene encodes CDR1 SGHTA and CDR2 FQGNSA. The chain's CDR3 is CASSLVQYGYTF. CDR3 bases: TGTGCCAGCAGCTTAGTACAGTATGGCTACACCTTC.